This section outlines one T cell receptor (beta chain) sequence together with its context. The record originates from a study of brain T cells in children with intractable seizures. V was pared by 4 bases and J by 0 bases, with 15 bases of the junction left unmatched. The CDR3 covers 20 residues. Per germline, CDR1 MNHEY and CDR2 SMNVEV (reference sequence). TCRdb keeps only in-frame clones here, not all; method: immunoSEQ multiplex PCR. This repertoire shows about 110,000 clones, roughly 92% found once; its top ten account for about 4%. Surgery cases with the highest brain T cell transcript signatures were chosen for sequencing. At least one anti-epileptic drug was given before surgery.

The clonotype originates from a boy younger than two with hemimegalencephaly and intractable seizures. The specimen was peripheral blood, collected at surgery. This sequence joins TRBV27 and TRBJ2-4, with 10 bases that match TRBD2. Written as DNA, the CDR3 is TGTGCCAGCAGTTCATCTACGCCGGGACTAGCGTTACTAGCCAAAAACATTCAGTACTTC. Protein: CASSSSTPGLALLAKNIQYF.